The clone carrying this T cell receptor beta chain was seen a handful of times. The entry originates in a study of blood T cell repertoires in COVID-19. Study background: Acute and convalescent COVID-19 samples came from the United States, Italy and Spain.

Under the authors' procedure: Amplified reference gene primers provided the basis for estimating nucleated cell counts. Method: immunoSEQ multiplex PCR; TCRdb's copy keeps in-frame clones and lacks some. Clone size and the V and J calls come from that table; the DNA yielded D and trimming. The table has 240,000 or so clones, approximately 84% seen once. Germline V gene data show CDR1 as KGHSH and CDR2 as LQKENI. Trimming pared 3 bases from V and 7 bases from J, leaving 12 bases between. The CDR3 runs 13 residues. The chain employs TRBV18 and TRBJ1-2; D is unclear. This clonotype was sampled from a woman of 80 years or more with acute or convalescent COVID-19. Sequencing was done on a sample of peripheral blood. The CDR3 DNA follows: TGTGCCAGCTCACCGATTACGGAGGCTGGCTACACCTTC. Its translation: CASSPITEAGYTF.